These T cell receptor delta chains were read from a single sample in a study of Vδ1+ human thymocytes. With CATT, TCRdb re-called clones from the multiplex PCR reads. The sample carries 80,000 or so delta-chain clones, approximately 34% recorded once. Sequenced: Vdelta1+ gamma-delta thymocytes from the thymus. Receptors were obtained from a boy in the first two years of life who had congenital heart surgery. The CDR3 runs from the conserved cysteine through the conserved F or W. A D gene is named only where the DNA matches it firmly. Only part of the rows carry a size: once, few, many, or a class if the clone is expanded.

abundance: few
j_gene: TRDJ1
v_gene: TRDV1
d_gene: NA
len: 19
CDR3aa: CALGDRASWQLGNTDKLIF
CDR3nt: TGTGCTCTTGGGGACCGGGCTTCCTGGCAGCTGGGGAACACCGATAAACTCATCTTT

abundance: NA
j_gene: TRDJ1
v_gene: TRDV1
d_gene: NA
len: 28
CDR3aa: CALGVPTPLTRGMVLLMRGHTDTDKLIF
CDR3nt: TGTGCTCTTGGAGTACCTACCCCTCTTACAAGAGGAATGGTCCTTCTAATGCGTGGTCATACCGACACCGATAAACTCATCTTT

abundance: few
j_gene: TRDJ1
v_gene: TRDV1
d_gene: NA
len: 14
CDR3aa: CALGEHFLTDKLIF
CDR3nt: TGTGCTCTTGGGGAACACTTCCTCACCGATAAACTCATCTTT

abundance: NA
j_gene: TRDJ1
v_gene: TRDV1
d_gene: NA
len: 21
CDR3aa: CALGRPGSVVGPGRYTDKLIF
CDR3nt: TGTGCTCTTGGGCGTCCGGGGTCTGTGGTGGGCCCTGGTCGGTACACCGATAAACTCATCTTT

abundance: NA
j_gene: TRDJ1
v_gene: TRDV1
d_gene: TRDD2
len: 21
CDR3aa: CALGESPSVSYAYCIFDKLIF
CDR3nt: TGTGCTCTTGGGGAAAGCCCATCCGTTTCCTACGCGTACTGTATATTCGATAAACTCATCTTT

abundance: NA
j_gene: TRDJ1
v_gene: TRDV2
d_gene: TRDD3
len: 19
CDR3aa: CATAGSGLGEPVYTDKLIF
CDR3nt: TGTGCCACCGCAGGATCTGGACTGGGGGAGCCTGTGTACACCGATAAACTCATCTTT

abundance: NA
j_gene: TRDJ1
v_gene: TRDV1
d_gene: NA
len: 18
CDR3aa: CALGNSTFPPTGVDKLIF
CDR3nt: TGTGCTCTTGGGAATTCGACCTTCCCACCGACTGGGGTTGATAAACTCATCTTT

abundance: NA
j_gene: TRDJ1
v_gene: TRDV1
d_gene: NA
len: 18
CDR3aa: CALGELCLPKGYTDKLIF
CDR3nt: TGTGCTCTTGGGGAACTGTGCCTTCCCAAGGGGTACACCGATAAACTCATCTTT

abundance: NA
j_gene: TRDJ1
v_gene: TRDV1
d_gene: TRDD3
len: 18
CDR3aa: CALLTPAVLGAYTDKLIF
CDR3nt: TGTGCTCTTCTTACCCCGGCAGTACTGGGGGCTTACACCGATAAACTCATCTTT

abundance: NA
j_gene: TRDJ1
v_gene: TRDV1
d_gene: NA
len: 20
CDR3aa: CALGEVPTPLWGTYTDKLIF
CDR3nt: TGTGCTCTTGGGGAAGTTCCTACGCCTCTCTGGGGGACATACACCGATAAACTCATCTTT

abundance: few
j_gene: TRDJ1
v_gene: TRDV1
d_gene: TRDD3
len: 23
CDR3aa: CALGEHPRLGDRGPQKNTDKLIF
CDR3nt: TGTGCTCTTGGGGAACATCCACGGCTGGGGGATAGGGGCCCCCAAAAAAACACCGATAAACTCATCTTT

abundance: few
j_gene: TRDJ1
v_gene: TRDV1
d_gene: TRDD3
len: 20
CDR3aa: CALGETSREDTGRSTDKLIF
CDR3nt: TGTGCTCTTGGGGAGACCTCGCGAGAGGATACGGGGAGGAGTACCGATAAACTCATCTTT

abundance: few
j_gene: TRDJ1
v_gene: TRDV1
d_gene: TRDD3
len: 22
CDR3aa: CALGDTYEVPTGGYACLRKLIF
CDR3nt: TGTGCTCTTGGGGACACCTACGAGGTCCCTACTGGGGGATACGCTTGTCTCCGAAAACTCATCTTT

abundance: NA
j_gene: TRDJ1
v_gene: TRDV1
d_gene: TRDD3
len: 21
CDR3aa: CALANPTWWWGIRPNTDKLIF
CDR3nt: TGTGCTCTTGCGAATCCTACGTGGTGGTGGGGGATACGACCTAACACCGATAAACTCATCTTT

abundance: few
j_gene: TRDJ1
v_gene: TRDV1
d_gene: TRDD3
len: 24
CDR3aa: CALGELVGSNWGLLPPRYTDKLIF
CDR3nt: TGTGCTCTTGGGGAACTAGTTGGTTCAAACTGGGGGCTATTGCCACCCAGGTACACCGATAAACTCATCTTT

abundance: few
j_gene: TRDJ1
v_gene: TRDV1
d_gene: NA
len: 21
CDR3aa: CALGDQPSPGRGKGYTDKLIF
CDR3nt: TGTGCTCTTGGGGATCAACCTTCCCCGGGCCGGGGAAAGGGGTACACCGATAAACTCATCTTT

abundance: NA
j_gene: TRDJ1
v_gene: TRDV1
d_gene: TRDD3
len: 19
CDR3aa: CALGESLSWGIRPTDKLIF
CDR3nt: TGTGCTCTTGGGGAATCCTTGAGCTGGGGGATACGCCCCACCGATAAACTCATCTTT

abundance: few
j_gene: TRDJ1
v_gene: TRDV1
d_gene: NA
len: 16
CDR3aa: CALGALLGRYTDKLIF
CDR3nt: TGTGCTCTTGGGGCCCTTCTGGGGAGGTACACCGATAAACTCATCTTT

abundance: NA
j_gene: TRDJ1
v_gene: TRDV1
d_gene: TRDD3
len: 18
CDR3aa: CALGPHLLRPLGADKLIF
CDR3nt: TGTGCTCTTGGGCCTCACCTCCTACGTCCACTGGGGGCCGATAAACTCATCTTT

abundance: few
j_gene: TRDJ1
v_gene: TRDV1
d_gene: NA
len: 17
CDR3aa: CALGELRDIPPTDKLIF
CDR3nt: TGTGCTCTTGGGGAACTACGTGACATACCCCCCACCGATAAACTCATCTTT

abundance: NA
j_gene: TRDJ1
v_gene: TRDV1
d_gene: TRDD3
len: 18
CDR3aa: CALGGRPSDTRGTDKLIF
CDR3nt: TGTGCTCTTGGGGGGCGGCCTTCGGATACGCGGGGGACCGATAAACTCATCTTT

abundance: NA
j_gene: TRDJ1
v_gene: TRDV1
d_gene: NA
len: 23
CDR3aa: CALGEPGLRVWDASQRGTDKLIF
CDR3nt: TGTGCTCTTGGGGAGCCTGGCCTTCGGGTTTGGGACGCGTCCCAACGCGGCACCGATAAACTCATCTTT

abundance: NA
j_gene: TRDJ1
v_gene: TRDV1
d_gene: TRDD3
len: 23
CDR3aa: CALGELSHPPTGGLYPYTDKLIF
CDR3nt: TGTGCTCTTGGGGAACTGTCCCATCCTCCGACTGGGGGACTATATCCGTACACCGATAAACTCATCTTT

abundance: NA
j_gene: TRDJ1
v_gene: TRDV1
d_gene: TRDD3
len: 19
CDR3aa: CALGNPFTRDTAYTDKLIF
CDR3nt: TGTGCTCTCGGGAACCCCTTCACGCGGGATACCGCGTACACCGATAAACTCATCTTT

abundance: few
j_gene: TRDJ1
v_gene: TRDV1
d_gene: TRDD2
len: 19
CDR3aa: CALGEHVPSYSLGADKLIF
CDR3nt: TGTGCTCTTGGGGAACACGTGCCTTCCTACAGCCTGGGGGCTGATAAACTCATCTTT

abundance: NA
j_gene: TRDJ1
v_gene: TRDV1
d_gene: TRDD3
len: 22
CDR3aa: CALGERQGTYWGTLDPTDKLIF
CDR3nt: TGTGCTCTTGGGGAACGTCAAGGAACGTACTGGGGGACCCTAGATCCCACCGATAAACTCATCTTT

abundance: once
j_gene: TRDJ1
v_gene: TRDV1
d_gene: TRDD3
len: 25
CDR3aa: CALGELRPSSLYWGIWVGYTDKLIF
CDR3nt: TGTGCTCTTGGGGAACTTAGGCCTTCCTCCCTGTACTGGGGGATTTGGGTGGGATACACCGATAAACTCATCTTT

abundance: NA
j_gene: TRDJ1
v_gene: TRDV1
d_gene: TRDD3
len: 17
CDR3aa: CALGERPTWGSPPKLIF
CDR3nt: TGTGCTCTTGGGGAACGCCCTACATGGGGGAGCCCCCCAAAACTCATCTTT

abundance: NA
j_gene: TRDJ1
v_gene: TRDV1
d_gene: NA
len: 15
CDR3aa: CALGELPKYTDKLIF
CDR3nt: TGTGCTCTTGGGGAACTTCCGAAGTACACCGATAAACTCATCTTT

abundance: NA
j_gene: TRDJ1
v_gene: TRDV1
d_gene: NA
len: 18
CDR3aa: CALFPIPILGLYTDKLIF
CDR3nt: TGTGCTCTTTTCCCTATTCCGATACTGGGATTGTACACCGATAAACTCATCTTT

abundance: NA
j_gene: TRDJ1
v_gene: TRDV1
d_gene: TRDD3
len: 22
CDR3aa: CALGLYMPGPKYWGIQSDKLIF
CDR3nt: TGTGCTCTTGGACTTTACATGCCGGGGCCAAAGTACTGGGGGATACAATCCGATAAACTCATCTTT